This section outlines one T cell receptor beta chain sequence together with its context. Only in-frame clones appear in the TCRdb table, and some are missing; sequencing was by immunoSEQ multiplex PCR. The data hold 2 million to 2.5 million clones, with roughly 91% observed a single time. This entry is derived from a study of shared clonotypes between healthy human individuals. Losses at the gene ends were 3 bases for V and 4 bases for J; bases not matched to a gene: 5. The CDR3 totals 16 residues. Germline V lookup: CDR1 SGDLS, CDR2 YYNGEE. Naive CD8 cells comprised CD45RO-negative, CCR7-positively selected cells, excluding terminally differentiated effector memory CD45RA+ cells.

The V and J genes are TRBV9 and TRBJ2-1, with 12 bases that match TRBD2. The receptor was isolated from a man between 18 and 29 years old in good health. Some clones in this sample may be carry-over from other donors' samples. Sequencing used naive CD8+ T cells from PBMCs. The CDR3: CASSARLAGAYNEQFF. As DNA, the CDR3 is TGTGCCAGCAGCGCCAGACTAGCGGGAGCTTACAATGAGCAGTTCTTC.